The clone carrying this T cell receptor beta chain was detected a few times. Its antigen is unknown. The CDR3 carries no conserved terminal phenylalanine or tryptophan, so it likely arises from a read error. Drawn from each donor were 7.5 to 10 milliliters of peripheral blood. Researchers report isolating at least 6 million PBMCs per sample. The data stem from a study of blood T cells in healthy people across ages. Study-wide findings and caveats: Higher diversity and more naive CD4+ cells were features of long-lived donors, compared to aged donors.

CDR1 is MNHEY, CDR2 SVGEGT, per germline. The CDR3 has 14 residues. V was clipped by 4 bases and J by 2 bases, with 12 bases between them. A second PCR, run for about 7 to 12 cycles, used a sample-barcoded 5' primer plus a J-beta primer mix. Each single sample gave us at least 2.5 million CDR3-containing paired-end reads. From the 5' RACE reads, TCRdb called clonotypes with MiXCR, one entry per CDR3 protein. The data contain 550,000 to 750,000 distinct CDR3 sequences, around 21% of them singletons. This TCR came from a man between 65 and 85 years old in good health. Sequencing was done on a sample of blood. The V and J genes are TRBV6-2 or TRBV6-3 and TRBJ2-7; possible D gene TRBD1, 6 bases. Written as DNA, the CDR3 is TGTGCCAGCAGTTGGATTGGGACAACCTACGAGCAGTACCTC. Protein sequence: CASSWIGTTYEQYL.